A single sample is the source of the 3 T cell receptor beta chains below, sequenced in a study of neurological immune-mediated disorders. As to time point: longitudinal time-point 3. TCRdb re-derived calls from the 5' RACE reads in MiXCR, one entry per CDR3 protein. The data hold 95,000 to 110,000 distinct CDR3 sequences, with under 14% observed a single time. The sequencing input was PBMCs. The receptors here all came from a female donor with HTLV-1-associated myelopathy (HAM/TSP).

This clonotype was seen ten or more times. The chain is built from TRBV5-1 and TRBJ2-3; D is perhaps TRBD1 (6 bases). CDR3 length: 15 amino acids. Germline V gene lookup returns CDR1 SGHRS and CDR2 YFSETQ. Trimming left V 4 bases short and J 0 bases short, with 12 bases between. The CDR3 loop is CASSPDSLSTDTQYF. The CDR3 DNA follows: TGCGCCAGCAGCCCGGACAGTCTAAGCACAGATACGCAGTATTTT.

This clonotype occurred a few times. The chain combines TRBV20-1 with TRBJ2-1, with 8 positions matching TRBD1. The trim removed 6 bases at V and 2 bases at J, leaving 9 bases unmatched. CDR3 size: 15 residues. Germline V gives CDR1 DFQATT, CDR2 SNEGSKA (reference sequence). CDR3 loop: CSAVDRVLTYNEQFF. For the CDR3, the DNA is TGCAGTGCAGTGGACAGGGTATTAACCTACAATGAGCAGTTCTTC.

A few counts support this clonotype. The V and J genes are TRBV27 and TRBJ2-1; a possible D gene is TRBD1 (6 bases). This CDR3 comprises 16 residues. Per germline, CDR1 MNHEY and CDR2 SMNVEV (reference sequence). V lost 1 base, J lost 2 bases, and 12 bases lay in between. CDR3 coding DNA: TGTGCCAGCAGTTTATTGGACAGTTTAACCTACAATGAGCAGTTCTTC. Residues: CASSLLDSLTYNEQFF.